Following are 25 T cell receptor beta chains from one sample sequenced in a study of T cell responses to AZD1222 COVID-19 vaccine. Clones were sequenced by immunoSEQ multiplex PCR, and TCRdb holds only the in-frame ones, with some missing. The profile shows under 200,000 clones, roughly 90% of them singletons. The sample here was peripheral blood, taken 28 days after the second AZD1222 dose. The source is an adult who received the AZD1222 COVID-19 vaccine.

This chain joins TRBV28 and TRBJ1-6; the D gene is possibly TRBD1 (5 bases). Germline V lookup: CDR1 MDHEN, CDR2 SYDVKM. The CDR3 contains 15 residues. Trimming cost V 2 bases and J 5 bases, with 10 bases left between them. The CDR3 DNA is TGTGCCAGCAGTTTAGCTGGAGGGGATAATTCACCCCTCCACTTT. This sequence encodes CASSLAGGDNSPLHF.

This clone was picked up one time. The chain employs TRBV7-9 and TRBJ1-1; D unresolved. The CDR3 is 14 residues long. V was cut by 5 bases and J by 5 bases, with 15 bases left in between. Germline CDR1 SEHNR, CDR2 FQNEAQ (reference sequence). The DNA of the CDR3 is TGTGCCAGCAGCGTAGACGGGATGTATACTGAAGCTTTCTTT. It encodes CASSVDGMYTEAFF.

The chain joins TRBV12-3 or TRBV12-4 to TRBJ1-2, with D uncertain. V lost 5 bases, J lost 8 bases, and 12 bases lay in between. This CDR3 has 12 amino acids. CDR3 amino acids: CASSPHTQGYTF. CDR3 coding DNA: TGTGCCAGCAGTCCTCACACCCAAGGCTACACCTTC.

Only one count was recorded for this clone. J is TRBJ2-6 and V is TRBV10-1; D not certain. Per germline, CDR1 WNHNN and CDR2 SYGVQD (reference sequence). This CDR3 has 13 amino acids. V lost 0 bases, J lost 3 bases, and 0 bases lay in between. The CDR3 DNA is TGCGCCAGCAGTGAGTCTGGGGCCAACGTCCTGACTTTC. Protein sequence: CASSESGANVLTF.

In its sample, this clone was seen once. This rearrangement joins TRBV6-1 to TRBJ1-5; D unclear. The CDR3 covers 18 residues. V was trimmed by 1 base and J by 2 bases, leaving 18 bases between them. CDR1 is MNHNS and CDR2 is SASEGT in the germline V gene. CDR3 sequence: CASSEGLSGFPRNQPQHF. The CDR3 DNA reads as TGTGCCAGCAGTGAAGGCCTATCGGGGTTTCCCCGCAATCAGCCCCAGCATTTT.

The chain combines TRBV6-1 with TRBJ1-1; D remains unclear. The CDR3 runs 10 residues. The V end was cut by 1 base, the J end by 10 bases, with 4 bases between. The germline V gene has CDR1 MNHNS and CDR2 SASEGT. CDR3 DNA: TGTGCCAGCAGTGAAGGCGTAGCTTTCTTT. Its translation: CASSEGVAFF.

This clone was seen only once. V and J are TRBV7-9 and TRBJ2-1, with TRBD1 identical over 8 bases. The CDR3 is made up of 14 amino acids. Germline-derived CDR1 and CDR2 are SEHNR and FQNEAQ (reference sequence). The V segment lost 5 bases and the J segment 2 bases; nucleotides outside the gene matches: 2. The CDR3 DNA sequence: TGTGCCAGCAGCCCACAGGGGGCCTACAATGAGCAGTTCTTC. Translation: CASSPQGAYNEQFF.

The chain combines TRBV19 with TRBJ2-1; D is possibly TRBD2 (5 bases). Germline loops: CDR1 LNHDA, CDR2 SQIVND (reference sequence). V was shortened by 7 bases and J by 0 bases, with 16 bases between the two germline ends. CDR3 size: 16 residues. CDR3 nucleotides: TGTGCCAGTACCCGAGGGAGATTGGTCTCCTACAATGAGCAGTTCTTC. It encodes CASTRGRLVSYNEQFF.

This CDR3 reads CASSPRGGETQYF. In nucleotides, the CDR3 is TGTGCCAGCAGCCCTCGCGGGGGAGAGACCCAGTACTTC. This chain connects TRBV7-9 to TRBJ2-5, with 7 bases fitting TRBD2. V shed 5 bases and J 4 bases; nucleotides not matched to a gene: 4. This CDR3 comprises 13 residues. The germline V gene encodes CDR1 SEHNR and CDR2 FQNEAQ (reference sequence).

This clone came up once. The chain uses TRBV5-1 and TRBJ1-4; 7 bases align to TRBD1. Germline assignment: CDR1 SGHRS and CDR2 YFSETQ. J was trimmed by 0 bases and V by 0 bases; bases with no gene match: 11. This CDR3 comprises 19 residues. CDR3 nucleotide sequence: TGCGCCAGCAGCTTGGGGACAGGAACCCTACCTCCAACTAATGAAAAACTGTTTTTT. It codes for CASSLGTGTLPPTNEKLFF.

J is TRBJ1-4 and V is TRBV29-1; D is ambiguous. Per germline, CDR1 SQVTM and CDR2 ANQGSEA. This CDR3 is built from 10 residues. The V end was cut by 7 bases, the J end by 5 bases, with 5 bases between. The CDR3 bases are TGCAGCGCCTCAAATGAAAAACTGTTTTTT. This gives the protein CSASNEKLFF.

CDR3 DNA sequence: TGTGCCAGCAGCTTAGCCAGCGGGGGGCCGGACGGGGAGCTGTTTTTT. Translation: CASSLASGGPDGELFF. The chain has TRBV7-9 and TRBJ2-2; 9 bases are shared with TRBD2. V lost 0 bases, J lost 7 bases, and 6 bases stayed unmatched. The CDR3 has 16 residues. Per the germline V gene, CDR1 is SEHNR and CDR2 is FQNEAQ (reference sequence).

The chain is built from TRBV7-9 and TRBJ1-1; D unclear. Germline values: CDR1 SEHNR, CDR2 FQNEAQ (reference sequence). This CDR3 is 12 amino acids long. The V end lost 3 bases, the J end lost 4 bases, and 6 bases lay between the germline ends. The CDR3 loop is CASSFVVTEAFF. As DNA, the CDR3 is TGTGCCAGCAGCTTTGTTGTCACTGAAGCTTTCTTT.

A single count supports this clone. This chain joins TRBV14 and TRBJ2-3, with 9 bases lining up with TRBD2. This CDR3 region has 16 residues. Germline-derived CDR1 and CDR2 are SGHDN and FVKESK. The trim removed 4 bases at V and 0 bases at J, leaving 5 bases unmatched. CDR3 coding DNA: TGTGCCAGCAGCCGCAGACTAGCGGCGAGCACAGATACGCAGTATTTT. It codes for CASSRRLAASTDTQYF.

The J gene is TRBJ2-1, the V gene TRBV5-6; D tentatively fits TRBD1 or TRBD2 (6 bases each). Germline assignment: CDR1 SGHDT and CDR2 YYEEEE. The V and J ends lost 0 bases and 4 bases respectively, with 11 bases between them. The CDR3 length is 15 residues. CDR3 DNA: TGTGCCAGCAGCTTGGAAGGGGGGCCATACAATGAGCAGTTCTTC. Protein: CASSLEGGPYNEQFF.

The V gene is TRBV5-6, the J gene TRBJ1-1; D not resolved. Trimming left V 0 bases short and J 8 bases short, with 11 bases between. This CDR3 spans 13 amino acids. Germline assignment: CDR1 SGHDT and CDR2 YYEEEE. CDR3: CASSLGRGGEAFF. Written as DNA, the CDR3 is TGTGCCAGCAGCTTGGGCCGGGGAGGGGAAGCTTTCTTT.

The rearrangement joins TRBV4-3 to TRBJ2-7; TRBD1 matches at 8 bases. Germline CDR1 reads LGHNA; CDR2 reads YSLEER. The V segment lost 0 bases and the J segment 3 bases; nucleotides outside the gene matches: 13. This CDR3 has 18 residues. The CDR3 spells CASSQERAGDRNHYEQYF. The CDR3 DNA is TGCGCCAGCAGCCAAGAGAGGGCCGGGGACAGGAACCACTACGAGCAGTACTTC.

This clone has just one count. The chain carries TRBV5-6 and TRBJ1-2; D is possibly TRBD1 (6 bases). V was cut by 0 bases and J by 2 bases, with 8 bases left in between. Looked up from germline, CDR1 is SGHDT and CDR2 is YYEEEE. The CDR3 sequence is 14 residues long. CDR3 in DNA: TGTGCCAGCAGCTTGGAGGGGGAGAACTATGGCTACACCTTC. Protein product: CASSLEGENYGYTF.

The CDR3 sequence is CASSEEGPATEAFF. The CDR3, as DNA: TGTGCCAGCAGTGAAGAGGGCCCGGCGACTGAAGCTTTCTTT. The gene calls are TRBV6-1 and TRBJ1-1; D not resolved. This CDR3 spans 14 amino acids. Germline V lookup: CDR1 MNHNS, CDR2 SASEGT. The V and J ends lost 1 base and 5 bases respectively, with 11 bases between them.

The chain links TRBV29-1 to TRBJ2-2; D unresolved. The V gene's germline CDR1 is SQVTM and CDR2 ANQGSEA. CDR3 length: 13 residues. Trimming stripped 3 bases from V and 4 bases from J, with 9 bases between. This chain's CDR3 is CSVDGELTGELFF. The CDR3 nucleotides are TGCAGCGTTGATGGGGAACTCACCGGGGAGCTGTTTTTT.

The V gene is TRBV3-1 (or the pseudogene TRBV3-2), the J gene TRBJ2-3; a possible D gene is TRBD2 (7 bases). CDR3 length: 15 amino acids. Germline lookup yields CDR1 LGHDT and CDR2 YNNKEL (reference sequence). Trimming cost V 6 bases and J 4 bases, with 17 bases left between them. In DNA, the CDR3 is TGTGCCAGCAGGATAGGAAGGGGGGGGGCAGATACGCAGTATTTT. This gives the protein CASRIGRGGADTQYF.

The chain joins TRBV5-4 to TRBJ1-2; no firm D call. The germline V and J ends were trimmed by 5 bases and 4 bases, with 9 bases remaining between them. The CDR3 has 12 residues. Germline V CDR1 and CDR2: SGHNT, YYREEE (reference sequence). For the CDR3, the DNA is TGTGCCAGCAGTCGAGACACCTATGGCTACACCTTC. Its translation is CASSRDTYGYTF.

The chain is built from TRBV25-1 and TRBJ1-3; a weak D match, TRBD1 (5 bases). CDR1 is MGHDK, CDR2 SYGVNS, per germline. This CDR3 has 13 amino acids. V lost 4 bases, J lost 4 bases, and 8 bases lay in between. DNA for the CDR3: TGTGCCAGCAGTGCAGGGAACGGAAACACCATATATTTT. Its translation is CASSAGNGNTIYF.

V is TRBV29-1 and J is TRBJ2-7; the match to TRBD1 covers 7 bases. The CDR3 runs 15 residues. The J segment lost 6 bases and the V segment lost 0 bases, leaving 11 bases of the junction unmatched. In germline, CDR1 is SQVTM, CDR2 ANQGSEA. The CDR3 here is CSVEDRSRGGREQYF. The CDR3 nucleotides read TGCAGCGTTGAAGATCGTTCCAGAGGGGGCCGCGAGCAGTACTTC.

The chain joins TRBV6-1 to TRBJ2-7; the D is unclear. The CDR3 runs 14 residues. From germline, CDR1 is MNHNS and CDR2 SASEGT. Trimming took 0 bases from V and 0 from J, leaving 6 bases between them. The CDR3 loop is CASSEALSSYEQYF. CDR3 in DNA: TGTGCCAGCAGTGAAGCCCTCAGCTCCTACGAGCAGTACTTC.